These 21 T cell receptor beta chains share one sample of origin, sequenced in a study of identical twins. TCRdb processed the 5' RACE reads anew with MiXCR; each CDR3 protein has one entry. The sample lists about 920,000 distinct CDR3 sequences, 12% occurring once. A further study also used this sample, focusing on yellow fever vaccine responses in identical twins.

Input material: PBMCs. The receptors derive from a woman aged 18-30 years in good health.

The CDR3 DNA reads as TGTGCCACCCACTCAGGAGGGGCCAGCACAGATACGCAGTATTTT. It translates to CATHSGGASTDTQYF. The chain carries TRBV12-3 or TRBV12-4 and TRBJ2-3, with D possibly TRBD2 on 6 matching bases. Trimming removed 10 bases at V and 0 bases at J, with 17 bases between. This CDR3 has 15 residues.

This clonotype showed up just a few times. The gene calls are TRBV5-1 and TRBJ1-1; D uncertain. CDR1 and CDR2 (germline): SGHRS, YFSETQ. V lost 0 bases and J 11 bases, leaving 20 bases between the germline ends. The CDR3 consists of 15 residues. DNA for the CDR3: TGCGCCAGCAGCTTGGCTCCCGGGCTCGTCGAGGAGGCTTTCTTT. Its protein product is CASSLAPGLVEEAFF.

The rearrangement links TRBV10-1 to TRBJ2-3, with 11 bases that match TRBD1. The length of the CDR3 is 18 residues. Germline V gives CDR1 WNHNN, CDR2 SYGVQD (reference sequence). J was trimmed by 3 bases and V by 1 base; bases with no gene match: 9. As DNA, the CDR3 is TGCGCCAGCAGTGAGTTCCCGGGACAGGGGGTCCTAACAGATACGCAGTATTTT. This sequence encodes CASSEFPGQGVLTDTQYF.

The chain employs TRBV12-3 or TRBV12-4 and TRBJ2-1, with 7 bases that match TRBD1. The ends lost 5 bases at V and 10 bases at J; junction bases unmatched: 8. The CDR3 is 13 amino acids. In DNA form, the CDR3 reads TGTGCCAGCAGTGGAACGACAGGGTACGAGCAGTTCTTC. This sequence encodes CASSGTTGYEQFF.

This clonotype showed up many times. CDR3 DNA: TGTGCCAGCAGCTCGGGCCTGGATGAGCAGTTCTTC. It codes for CASSSGLDEQFF. This rearrangement joins TRBV7-2 to TRBJ2-1; unclear D gene. The CDR3 spans 12 residues. Germline V gives CDR1 SGHTA, CDR2 FQGNSA. Deletions cut 4 bases from V and 8 bases from J, with 9 bases between.

A few counts support this clonotype. The chain combines TRBV2 with TRBJ2-7, with TRBD1 matching 11 bases. Germline CDR1 and CDR2: SNHLY and FYNNEI. CDR3 size: 15 residues. The V gene end was trimmed by 3 bases and the J gene end by 0 bases; junction bases not matched to a gene: 1. The CDR3 region is CASSEGTGGSYEQYV. The CDR3 nucleotides read TGTGCCAGCAGTGAGGGGACAGGGGGCTCCTACGAGCAGTACGTC.

V and J are TRBV11-3 and TRBJ2-5, with D possibly being TRBD1 (6 bases). The germline V gene encodes CDR1 SGHNT and CDR2 YENEEA. The CDR3 is made up of 14 amino acids. The ends were cut back, 5 bases at V and 5 bases at J, with 15 bases in the middle. Here the CDR3 DNA reads TGTGCCAGCAGCCCCATCGGGACACAGGAGACCCAGTACTTC. It specifies CASSPIGTQETQYF.

This clonotype came up a few times. CDR3: CSARDFNWTHYEQYF. CDR3 DNA sequence: TGCAGTGCTAGAGATTTTAACTGGACCCACTACGAGCAGTACTTC. The chain is built from TRBV20-1 and TRBJ2-7; no firm D call. The V gene lost 0 bases and the J gene lost 3 bases, with 15 bases spanning the gap. CDR3 size: 15 residues. Germline lookup yields CDR1 DFQATT and CDR2 SNEGSKA (reference sequence).

This clonotype was picked up many times. The chain joins TRBV14 to TRBJ1-1; D is possibly TRBD1 (5 bases). Trimming took 0 bases from V and 11 from J, leaving 19 bases between them. Germline V gives CDR1 SGHDN, CDR2 FVKESK. The CDR3 has 15 amino acids. The CDR3 spells CASSQDTGQAAGAFF. The CDR3 bases are TGTGCCAGCAGCCAAGATACGGGGCAGGCCGCGGGGGCTTTCTTT.

This clonotype came up many times. This chain joins TRBV18 and TRBJ2-5; 10 bases are a match to TRBD2. CDR1 is KGHSH and CDR2 is LQKENI in the germline V gene. V lost 4 bases, J lost 6 bases, and 5 bases stayed unmatched. This CDR3 is built from 14 residues. DNA for the CDR3: TGTGCCAGCTCACAAGCTAGCGGGAGCAAGACCCAGTACTTC. Translating it yields CASSQASGSKTQYF.

This clonotype has a count of ten or more. V gene TRBV12-3 or TRBV12-4 combines with J gene TRBJ2-1; 7 positions agree with TRBD2. This CDR3 has 17 amino acids. V was pared by 6 bases and J by 7 bases, with 18 bases of the junction left unmatched. The CDR3 coding sequence is TGTGCCAGCAGCCGAAAAGGTGGGCTAGCGGAAGGTAATGAGCAGTTCTTC. Amino acid sequence: CASSRKGGLAEGNEQFF.

In its sample, this clonotype was seen many times. The V and J genes are TRBV7-7 and TRBJ2-3; a weak D match, TRBD2 (6 bases). The V gene's germline CDR1 is SSHAT and CDR2 FNYEAQ (reference sequence). V was trimmed by 0 bases and J by 0 bases, leaving 22 bases between them. The CDR3 extends over 20 amino acids. The chain's CDR3 is CASSLAREANYSSSTDTQYF. The CDR3 DNA reads as TGTGCCAGCAGCTTAGCAAGGGAGGCGAACTATTCGTCCAGCACAGATACGCAGTATTTT.

This clonotype was found a few times. The V and J genes are TRBV19 and TRBJ1-2; D gene unclear. The CDR3 consists of 12 residues. From germline, CDR1 is LNHDA and CDR2 SQIVND (reference sequence). The V end was cut by 3 bases, the J end by 4 bases, with 6 bases between. The CDR3 coding sequence is TGTGCCAGTAGTATCCCAGGCTATGGCTACACCTTC. Residues: CASSIPGYGYTF.

This clonotype has more than one count but fewer than ten. This chain connects TRBV7-9 to TRBJ2-3; D uncertain. Looked up from germline, CDR1 is SEHNR and CDR2 is FQNEAQ (reference sequence). The V and J ends lost 8 bases and 4 bases respectively, with 7 bases between them. CDR3 size: 11 residues. CDR3 in DNA: TGTGCCAGCGGTCCGGCAGATACGCAGTATTTT. Protein product: CASGPADTQYF.

The DNA of the CDR3 is TGTGCCAGCAGACCTACAGGGGGCTGGGACTCCTACGAGCAGTACGTC. Its protein product is CASRPTGGWDSYEQYV. The chain is built from TRBV28 and TRBJ2-7, with 9 nucleotides matching TRBD1. Trimming removed 6 bases from V and 0 bases from J; junction bases left unmatched: 9. Per the germline V gene, CDR1 is MDHEN and CDR2 is SYDVKM. This CDR3 has 16 residues.

The chain is built from TRBV20-1 and TRBJ2-1; TRBD2 is a possible D gene (6 bases). V gave up 4 bases and J gave up 3 bases, with 16 bases separating them. The germline V gene has CDR1 DFQATT and CDR2 SNEGSKA (reference sequence). This CDR3 has 15 amino acids. CDR3 loop: CSATGGVYGYNEQFF. CDR3 DNA sequence: TGCAGTGCTACTGGCGGGGTGTACGGCTACAATGAGCAGTTCTTC.

This clonotype has at least ten counts. The genes are TRBV12-3 or TRBV12-4 and TRBJ2-1, with D maybe TRBD1 (5 bases). V was cut by 1 base and J by 1 base, with 14 bases left in between. The CDR3 spans 17 residues. The CDR3: CASSLERTQMSYNEQFF. The CDR3 nucleotides read TGTGCCAGCAGTTTAGAGAGGACACAAATGTCCTACAATGAGCAGTTCTTC.

This clonotype was seen a handful of times. This chain joins TRBV28 and TRBJ1-6, with a weak D call TRBD1 (6 bases). Trimming shortened V by 1 base and J by 7 bases, and 14 bases separated the two germline ends. This CDR3 has 16 amino acids. In germline, CDR1 is MDHEN, CDR2 SYDVKM. The CDR3 DNA reads as TGTGCCAGCAGTTTATTTGCAGGGGTGAGGAATTCACCCCTCCACTTT. Translation: CASSLFAGVRNSPLHF.

Only a few counts were recorded for this clonotype. The chain carries TRBV2 and TRBJ2-7; D is unresolved. The CDR3 is 13 amino acids. Germline V gene data show CDR1 as SNHLY and CDR2 as FYNNEI. V lost 1 base to trimming and J lost 4 bases, with 8 bases between them. The CDR3 loop is CASSEGHIYEQYF. CDR3 in DNA: TGTGCCAGCAGTGAAGGGCACATATACGAGCAGTACTTC. The full variable domain, in which reference TRBV2 and TRBJ2-7 provide the parts outside the CDR3, is EPEVTQTPSHQVTQMGQEVILRCVPISNHLYFYWYRQILGQKVEFLVSFYNNEISEKSEIFDDQFSVERPDGSNFTLKIRSTKLEDSAMYFCASSEGHIYEQYFGPGTRLTVT.

This clonotype was recorded at least ten times. The CDR3: CASSPITGTLPYNEQFF. CDR3 coding DNA: TGTGCCAGCAGTCCCATCACCGGGACTCTCCCCTACAATGAGCAGTTCTTC. The chain joins TRBV28 to TRBJ2-1; weak D call: TRBD2 (6 bases). The CDR3 runs to 17 residues. Between the trimmed V and J ends, which lost 5 bases and 2 bases, there was a span of 19 bases. Germline V gene sequence: CDR1 MDHEN, CDR2 SYDVKM.

This clonotype was observed a handful of times. The rearrangement joins TRBV12-3 or TRBV12-4 to TRBJ2-3; D ambiguous. The CDR3 extends over 15 amino acids. Deletions cut 1 base from V and 1 base from J, with 9 bases between. The CDR3 sequence is CASSLVRARTDTQYF. The DNA of the CDR3 is TGTGCCAGCAGTTTAGTTCGGGCTCGCACAGATACGCAGTATTTT.